Listed below are T cell receptor beta chains from one sample, sequenced in a study of T-cell reconstitution after alpha-beta-depleted transplantation in children. TCRdb re-derived calls from the PCR reads in MiXCR, one entry per CDR3 protein. The sample includes approximately 490,000 distinct CDR3 sequences, around an eighth of them seen just once. Here the sequenced sample was PBMCs from the stem cell graft donor, taken from the stem cell graft. The receptors here all came from a human donor who donated a stem cell graft to a child with combined immunodeficiency. The CDR3 runs from the conserved cysteine through the conserved F or W. The D gene is left open where the match is weak. Rows may omit the clone size; those that give it use once, few, many or a size class.

d_gene: TRBD2
j_gene: TRBJ2-7
v_gene: TRBV7-2
abundance: -
CDR3aa: CASSLNRREDSYEQYF
CDR3nt: TGTGCCAGCAGCTTGAATAGGCGGGAGGACTCCTACGAGCAGTACTTC

d_gene: -
j_gene: TRBJ1-6
v_gene: TRBV9
abundance: many
CDR3aa: CASTAQVDNSPLHF
CDR3nt: TGTGCCAGCACCGCACAGGTAGATAATTCACCCCTCCACTTT

d_gene: -
j_gene: TRBJ2-3
v_gene: TRBV11-3
abundance: -
CDR3aa: CASSLDPGSDTQYF
CDR3nt: TGTGCCAGCAGCTTAGATCCCGGGTCAGATACGCAGTATTTT

d_gene: -
j_gene: TRBJ2-7
v_gene: TRBV19
abundance: few
CDR3aa: CASSSSSTYEQYF
CDR3nt: TGTGCCAGTAGTAGCTCGTCTACCTACGAGCAGTACTTC

d_gene: -
j_gene: TRBJ2-2
v_gene: TRBV9
abundance: -
CDR3aa: CASSVEGHPGELFF
CDR3nt: TGTGCCAGCAGCGTAGAGGGGCACCCCGGGGAGCTGTTTTTT

d_gene: TRBD1
j_gene: TRBJ2-7
v_gene: TRBV27
abundance: few
CDR3aa: CASTKLGTGEWEQYF
CDR3nt: TGTGCCAGCACCAAACTCGGGACAGGGGAGTGGGAGCAGTACTTC

d_gene: -
j_gene: TRBJ1-5
v_gene: TRBV2
abundance: many
CDR3aa: CASSGSYQPQHF
CDR3nt: TGTGCCAGCTCAGGGAGCTATCAGCCCCAGCATTTT

d_gene: -
j_gene: TRBJ2-5
v_gene: TRBV9
abundance: many
CDR3aa: CASSLNEETQYF
CDR3nt: TGTGCCAGCAGCCTCAACGAAGAGACCCAGTACTTC

d_gene: TRBD1
j_gene: TRBJ2-7
v_gene: TRBV7-2
abundance: many
CDR3aa: CASSVDRGLSYEQYF
CDR3nt: TGTGCCAGCAGCGTCGACAGGGGGCTTTCCTACGAGCAGTACTTC

d_gene: -
j_gene: TRBJ2-3
v_gene: TRBV20-1
abundance: -
CDR3aa: CSARGPLGRTDTQYF
CDR3nt: TGCAGTGCTAGAGGCCCTCTAGGCCGCACAGATACGCAGTATTTT

d_gene: -
j_gene: TRBJ2-3
v_gene: TRBV20-1
abundance: few
CDR3aa: CSASSTDTQYF
CDR3nt: TGCAGTGCGTCATCCACAGATACGCAGTATTTT

d_gene: -
j_gene: TRBJ2-1
v_gene: TRBV21-1
abundance: many
CDR3aa: CASSTRKAGLDNEQFF
CDR3nt: TGTGCCAGCAGTACGCGGAAGGCGGGACTTGACAATGAGCAGTTCTTC

d_gene: -
j_gene: TRBJ2-7
v_gene: TRBV18
abundance: -
CDR3aa: CATTGGGSSYEQYF
CDR3nt: TGTGCCACCACAGGTGGGGGGAGCTCCTACGAGCAGTACTTC

d_gene: -
j_gene: TRBJ1-1
v_gene: TRBV24-1
abundance: -
CDR3aa: CATSEAGTPQAFF
CDR3nt: TGTGCCACCAGTGAGGCGGGCACACCACAAGCTTTCTTT

d_gene: -
j_gene: TRBJ2-3
v_gene: TRBV24-1
abundance: few
CDR3aa: CATSGTRPADTQYF
CDR3nt: TGTGCCACCAGTGGGACCAGGCCCGCAGATACGCAGTATTTT

d_gene: TRBD1
j_gene: TRBJ2-4
v_gene: TRBV12-3/TRBV12-4
abundance: few
CDR3aa: CASSPGTGDAKNIQYF
CDR3nt: TGTGCCAGCAGCCCAGGGACAGGGGATGCCAAAAACATTCAGTACTTC

d_gene: -
j_gene: TRBJ2-3
v_gene: TRBV7-8
abundance: -
CDR3aa: CASSPRDSILTDTQYF
CDR3nt: TGTGCCAGCAGCCCCCGGGACTCTATTCTCACAGATACGCAGTATTTT

d_gene: -
j_gene: TRBJ2-4
v_gene: TRBV5-5
abundance: -
CDR3aa: CASTWGLVAKNIQYF
CDR3nt: TGTGCCAGCACCTGGGGGCTGGTTGCCAAAAACATTCAGTACTTC

d_gene: TRBD1
j_gene: TRBJ2-7
v_gene: TRBV9
abundance: -
CDR3aa: CASSVGDSLSYKQYF
CDR3nt: TGTGCCAGCAGCGTAGGGGACAGCCTTTCCTACAAGCAGTACTTC

d_gene: -
j_gene: TRBJ2-7
v_gene: TRBV7-6
abundance: few
CDR3aa: CASSLTDSVYEQYF
CDR3nt: TGTGCCAGCAGCTTAACTGACAGTGTCTACGAGCAGTACTTC

d_gene: -
j_gene: TRBJ2-7
v_gene: TRBV5-6
abundance: few
CDR3aa: CASSLILPSGDSYEQYF
CDR3nt: TGTGCCAGCAGCTTGATTTTGCCCAGTGGCGACTCCTACGAGCAGTACTTC

d_gene: -
j_gene: TRBJ2-7
v_gene: TRBV27
abundance: few
CDR3aa: CASSLRKGYEQYF
CDR3nt: TGTGCCAGCAGTTTACGAAAGGGCTACGAGCAGTACTTC

d_gene: TRBD2
j_gene: TRBJ2-1
v_gene: TRBV25-1
abundance: -
CDR3aa: CASSIAGGHNEQFF
CDR3nt: TGTGCCAGCAGCATAGCGGGGGGGCACAATGAGCAGTTCTTC

d_gene: -
j_gene: TRBJ2-3
v_gene: TRBV6-1
abundance: few
CDR3aa: CASRGTLHTTDTQYF
CDR3nt: TGTGCCAGCAGGGGGACATTGCATACCACAGATACGCAGTATTTT

d_gene: TRBD2
j_gene: TRBJ2-5
v_gene: TRBV20-1
abundance: -
CDR3aa: CSASSGLVLKTQYF
CDR3nt: TGCAGTGCTAGTTCGGGACTAGTTTTGAAGACCCAGTACTTC

d_gene: -
j_gene: TRBJ2-1
v_gene: TRBV7-2
abundance: many
CDR3aa: CASSLDGGGAEQFF
CDR3nt: TGTGCCAGCAGCTTAGACGGCGGAGGAGCGGAGCAGTTCTTC

d_gene: -
j_gene: TRBJ2-5
v_gene: TRBV5-1
abundance: -
CDR3aa: CASGLQGQETQYF
CDR3nt: TGCGCCAGCGGCCTACAGGGTCAAGAGACCCAGTACTTC

d_gene: TRBD1
j_gene: TRBJ2-1
v_gene: TRBV5-5
abundance: many
CDR3aa: CASSLGTGDLHREQFF
CDR3nt: TGTGCCAGCAGCTTGGGAACAGGGGATCTACATCGGGAGCAGTTCTTC

d_gene: -
j_gene: TRBJ1-1
v_gene: TRBV10-3
abundance: many
CDR3aa: CAITRDGDTEAFF
CDR3nt: TGTGCCATCACCCGGGACGGAGACACTGAAGCTTTCTTT

d_gene: -
j_gene: TRBJ2-7
v_gene: TRBV20-1
abundance: few
CDR3aa: CSASKRSSYEQYF
CDR3nt: TGCAGTGCTAGCAAGCGAAGCTCCTACGAGCAGTACTTC

d_gene: -
j_gene: TRBJ2-2
v_gene: TRBV5-4
abundance: -
CDR3aa: CASSLGAQNTGELFF
CDR3nt: TGTGCCAGCAGCTTGGGGGCGCAGAACACCGGGGAGCTGTTTTTT

d_gene: -
j_gene: TRBJ2-1
v_gene: TRBV29-1
abundance: few
CDR3aa: CSVEEGLLNEQFF
CDR3nt: TGCAGCGTTGAAGAAGGTCTGCTCAATGAGCAGTTCTTC

d_gene: -
j_gene: TRBJ2-1
v_gene: TRBV28
abundance: few
CDR3aa: CASSPGDRYNEQFF
CDR3nt: TGTGCCAGCAGTCCCGGGGACCGCTACAATGAGCAGTTCTTC

d_gene: TRBD2
j_gene: TRBJ2-1
v_gene: TRBV4-1
abundance: few
CDR3aa: CASSQVRTRKVNEQFF
CDR3nt: TGCGCCAGCAGCCAAGTTCGGACTAGAAAGGTCAATGAGCAGTTCTTC

d_gene: -
j_gene: TRBJ2-5
v_gene: TRBV6-2/TRBV6-3
abundance: few
CDR3aa: CASSLTGPQETQYF
CDR3nt: TGTGCCAGCAGTTTAACAGGGCCCCAAGAGACCCAGTACTTC

d_gene: -
j_gene: TRBJ1-5
v_gene: TRBV3-1
abundance: many
CDR3aa: CASSQDVSDQPQHF
CDR3nt: TGTGCCAGCAGCCAAGACGTCAGTGATCAGCCCCAGCATTTT

d_gene: -
j_gene: TRBJ2-2
v_gene: TRBV12-3/TRBV12-4
abundance: few
CDR3aa: CASSLPTSRTRRYTGELFF
CDR3nt: TGTGCCAGCAGTTTACCTACATCCCGGACTCGGAGGTACACCGGGGAGCTGTTTTTT

d_gene: -
j_gene: TRBJ2-7
v_gene: TRBV7-2
abundance: few
CDR3aa: CASSLGTLSYEQYF
CDR3nt: TGTGCCAGCAGCTTAGGAACACTCTCCTACGAGCAGTACTTC

d_gene: -
j_gene: TRBJ2-5
v_gene: TRBV6-2/TRBV6-3
abundance: many
CDR3aa: CASSQGETQYF
CDR3nt: TGTGCCAGCAGCCAGGGAGAGACCCAGTACTTC

d_gene: TRBD2
j_gene: TRBJ2-3
v_gene: TRBV20-1
abundance: few
CDR3aa: CSVWTSEGDTQYF
CDR3nt: TGCAGTGTCTGGACTAGCGAGGGAGATACGCAGTATTTT

d_gene: TRBD1
j_gene: TRBJ1-2
v_gene: TRBV5-1
abundance: -
CDR3aa: CASSLDRDRLNYGYTF
CDR3nt: TGCGCCAGCAGCTTGGACCGGGACAGACTTAACTATGGCTACACCTTC

d_gene: TRBD1
j_gene: TRBJ2-7
v_gene: TRBV4-2
abundance: few
CDR3aa: CASSQDSWDRDYEQYF
CDR3nt: TGTGCCAGCAGCCAAGATTCTTGGGACAGGGACTACGAGCAGTACTTC

d_gene: TRBD2
j_gene: TRBJ2-7
v_gene: TRBV4-3
abundance: -
CDR3aa: CASSQVPLAGVGEQYF
CDR3nt: TGCGCCAGCAGCCAAGTCCCGCTAGCGGGGGTGGGCGAGCAGTACTTC

d_gene: -
j_gene: TRBJ2-2
v_gene: TRBV5-1
abundance: few
CDR3aa: CASSPQMGDPGELFF
CDR3nt: TGCGCCAGCAGCCCGCAGATGGGGGACCCCGGGGAGCTGTTTTTT

d_gene: TRBD1
j_gene: TRBJ2-6
v_gene: TRBV5-1
abundance: -
CDR3aa: CASSLTRDSSGANVLTF
CDR3nt: TGCGCCAGCAGCTTGACCAGGGACAGCTCTGGGGCCAACGTCCTGACTTTC